This T cell receptor beta chain is drawn from a study of CD8+ T cells in alopecia areata. Study information: C3H/HeJ donors with spontaneous alopecia, roughly 6-12 months old, supplied skin grafts to roughly 6-10-week-old female C3H/HeJ mice.

Study conclusions and caveats: Compared with mice, patients displayed less clear TCR sharing, possibly for HLA-related reasons. Across lesional scalp, and particularly alopecia totalis/universalis, clonality surpassed that of normal scalp.

Germline values: CDR1 NSQYPW, CDR2 LRSPGD (reference sequence). The CDR3 sequence is 16 residues long. Trimming at V came to 4 bases and at J to 0 bases, leaving 2 bases not matched to a gene. With respect to this clone: The antigen remains undetermined. Mouse germline and gene names are used. The read halts 4 residues ahead of the CDR3 end, with the missing end drawn from the germline J gene.

Sequencing relied on a cDNA template that was reverse transcribed from extracted RNA. Produced via immunoSEQ multiplex PCR; TCRdb's table is partial and in-frame only. The sample shows roughly 260,000 clones, none of them appearing just once. It was with CD4, CD8alpha, NKG2D, NKG2ACE and other markers that pooled cutaneous lymph node cells were sorted. Sequencing input: CD4+ T cells sorted from a lymph node. The chain is built from TRBV1 and TRBJ2-7, with 14 bases matching TRBD2. This receptor was taken from a C3H/HeJ mouse with alopecia areata. The strain bears MHC haplotype H2-k. The CDR3 is CTCSGGLGGRSYEQYF. CDR3 bases read: TGCACCTGCAGTGGGGGACTGGGGGGGCGCTCCTAT.